This note documents a single TCR beta chain sequence. The sample is drawn from a study of blood T cell repertoires in COVID-19. Study in general: Samples representing acute and convalescent COVID-19 were sourced from the United States, Italy and Spain. Sources were T cells, B-cell-depleted T cells, or PBMCs; the material itself was cDNA or gDNA.

In the original workflow: Estimated nucleated cell counts came from reference gene primer amplification. TCRdb's copy holds only in-frame clones and misses some; the assay was immunoSEQ multiplex PCR. The V and J calls and clone size are taken from that table; D and trimming were inferred from the DNA. Found here are 200,000 to 300,000 clones, around four fifths of them singletons; the top ten hold over 5.5%. CDR3 length equals 13 residues. CDR1 and CDR2 from the germline V gene are SGHKS and YYEKEE (reference sequence). V gave up 4 bases and J gave up 1 base, with 5 bases separating them. The material sequenced was peripheral blood. This chain uses TRBV5-5 with TRBJ2-2, with no clear D. This clonotype was sampled from a woman in her sixties with active or convalescent COVID-19. CDR3 sequence: CASSPQNTGELFF. CDR3 bases: TGTGCCAGCAGCCCCCAGAACACCGGGGAGCTGTTTTTT.